This TCR beta chain is from a study of cytomegalovirus exposure and HLA in healthy donors. Unrecorded immune exposure was likely among donors, who were nominally healthy when sampled. Details on this clone: Its antigen is currently unknown.

Notes on the study in general: Researchers catalogued 150 or so TCR beta chains as cytomegalovirus-associated. TCR beta V- and J-gene trimming, according to a later analysis, was linked to a missense DCLRE1C variant.

Primers for the PCR totalled 60 Vbeta and 13 Jbeta. The protocol was immunoSEQ multiplex PCR, while the TCRdb copy is restricted to in-frame clones and leaves out a portion. The profile shows approximately 120,000 clones, roughly 79% of them singletons. The sample comprised PBMCs. This receptor was taken from a woman in her twenties or thirties in good health and CMV-seronegative.

The CDR3 loop is CASSPFKPGLAGVEQFF. DNA of the CDR3: TGTGCCAGCAGCCCCTTTAAACCCGGACTAGCGGGAGTGGAGCAGTTCTTC. V is TRBV4-2 and J is TRBJ2-1, with 13 bases fitting TRBD2. The CDR3 is 17 residues long. Per the germline V gene, CDR1 is LGHNA and CDR2 is YNFKEQ. V lost 4 bases, J lost 10 bases, and 13 bases stayed unmatched.